The T cell receptor beta chain described here comes from a study of blood T cell repertoires in COVID-19. The overall study: Samples of COVID-19 (acute and convalescent) were obtained from the United States, Italy and Spain.

This table comes from immunoSEQ multiplex PCR, and its TCRdb copy is limited to in-frame clones, with some not included. This table holds 200,000 to 300,000 clones, around 89% found once. V was pared by 0 bases and J by 4 bases, with 13 bases between. The CDR3 length is 16 residues. Germline V gives CDR1 LNHDA, CDR2 SQIVND (reference sequence). V gene TRBV19 combines with J gene TRBJ2-1; D ambiguous. The specimen was peripheral blood. This sequence was found in a woman aged 40 to 50 with acute or convalescent COVID-19. The CDR3 region is CASSIDGQTAYNEQFF. The CDR3 DNA follows: TGTGCCAGTAGTATAGATGGGCAGACGGCGTACAATGAGCAGTTCTTC. Using reference TRBV19 and TRBJ2-1 for the parts outside the CDR3, the full variable domain is DGGITQSPKYLFRKEGQNVTLSCEQNLNHDAMYWYRQDPGQGLRLIYYSQIVNDFQKGDIAEGYSVSREKKESFPLTVTSAQKNPTAFYLCASSIDGQTAYNEQFFGPGTRLTVL.